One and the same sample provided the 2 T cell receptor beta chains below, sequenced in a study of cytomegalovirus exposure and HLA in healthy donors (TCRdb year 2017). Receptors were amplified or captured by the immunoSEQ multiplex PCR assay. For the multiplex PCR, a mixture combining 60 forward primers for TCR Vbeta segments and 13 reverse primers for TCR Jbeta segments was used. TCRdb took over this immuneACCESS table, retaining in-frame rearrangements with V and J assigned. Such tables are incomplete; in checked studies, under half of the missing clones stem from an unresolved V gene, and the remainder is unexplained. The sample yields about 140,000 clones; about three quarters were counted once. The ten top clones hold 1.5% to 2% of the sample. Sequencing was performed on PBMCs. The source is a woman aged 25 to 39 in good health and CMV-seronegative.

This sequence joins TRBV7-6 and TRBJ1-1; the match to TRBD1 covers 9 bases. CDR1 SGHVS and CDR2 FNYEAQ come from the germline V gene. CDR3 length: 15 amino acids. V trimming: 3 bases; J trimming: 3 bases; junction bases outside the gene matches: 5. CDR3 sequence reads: CASSFGTGWDTEAFF. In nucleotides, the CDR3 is TGTGCCAGCAGCTTTGGGACAGGGTGGGACACTGAAGCTTTCTTT. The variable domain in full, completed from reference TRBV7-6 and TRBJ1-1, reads GAGVSQSPRYKVTKRGQDVALRCDPISGHVSLYWYRQALGQGPEFLTYFNYEAQQDKSGLPNDRFSAERPEGSISTLTIQRTEQRDSAMYRCASSFGTGWDTEAFFGQGTRLTVV.

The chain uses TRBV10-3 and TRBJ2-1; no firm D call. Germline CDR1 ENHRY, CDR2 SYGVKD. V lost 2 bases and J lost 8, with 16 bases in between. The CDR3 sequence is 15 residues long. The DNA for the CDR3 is TGTGCCATCAGTGAGACAGATCCAAGCATGGATGAGCAGTTCTTC. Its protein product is CAISETDPSMDEQFF.